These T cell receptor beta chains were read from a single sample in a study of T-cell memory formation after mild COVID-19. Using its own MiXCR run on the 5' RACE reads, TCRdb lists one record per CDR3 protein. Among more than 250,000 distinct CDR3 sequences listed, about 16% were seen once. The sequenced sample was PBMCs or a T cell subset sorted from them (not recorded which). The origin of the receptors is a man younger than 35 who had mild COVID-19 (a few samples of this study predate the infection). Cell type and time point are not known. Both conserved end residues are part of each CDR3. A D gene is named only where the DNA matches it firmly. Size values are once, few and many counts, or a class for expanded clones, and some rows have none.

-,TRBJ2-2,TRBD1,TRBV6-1,TGTGCCAGCAGTGAACCTGAGACAGGGGTTAGGGGGGAGCTGTTTTTT,CASSEPETGVRGELFF
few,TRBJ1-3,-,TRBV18,TGTGCCAGCTCACCACCGGGCCGCTCTGGAAACACCATATATTTT,CASSPPGRSGNTIYF
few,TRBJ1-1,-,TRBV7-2,TGTGCCAGCAGCCGGGTTGGGGGAGGCAGAGTCTCCGCTTTCTTT,CASSRVGGGRVSAFF
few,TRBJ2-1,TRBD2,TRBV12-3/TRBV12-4,TGTGCCAGCAGTGGGAGGGTCAGCTCCTACAATGAGCAGTTCTTC,CASSGRVSSYNEQFF
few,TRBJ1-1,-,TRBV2,TGTGCCAGCCGAATACCGACTGGGTACACTGAAGCTTTCTTT,CASRIPTGYTEAFF
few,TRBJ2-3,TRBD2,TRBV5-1,TGCGCCAGCAGCTTGTCTAGCGGGGGGCCAGATACGCAGTATTTT,CASSLSSGGPDTQYF
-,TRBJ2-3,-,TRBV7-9,TGTGCCAGCAGCTCAGACGGCCCGGTGGCGCAGTATTTT,CASSSDGPVAQYF
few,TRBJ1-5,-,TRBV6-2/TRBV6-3,TGTGCCAGCAGTTACGCCTTCAATCAGCCCCAGCATTTT,CASSYAFNQPQHF
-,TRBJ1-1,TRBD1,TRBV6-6,TGTGCCAGCATTAGACAGGGAGGCCGCACTGAAGCTTTCTTT,CASIRQGGRTEAFF
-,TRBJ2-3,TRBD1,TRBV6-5,TGTGCCAGCAAGACAGGGGCCGCCACAGATACGCAGTATTTT,CASKTGAATDTQYF
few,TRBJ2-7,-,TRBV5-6,TGTGCCAGCAGCCCCCTTGTGGCAGACTACGAGCAGTACTTC,CASSPLVADYEQYF
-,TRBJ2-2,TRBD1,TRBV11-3,TGTGCCAGCAGCCTCCTCTACGGACAGGGGGTTACCGGGGAGCTGTTTTTT,CASSLLYGQGVTGELFF
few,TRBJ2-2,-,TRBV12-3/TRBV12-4,TGTGCCAGCTTTTTGGCAGCCCCCGGGGAGCTGTTTTTT,CASFLAAPGELFF
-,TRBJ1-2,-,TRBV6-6,TGTGCCAGCAAAAACGGGGGGAACTATGGCTACACCTTC,CASKNGGNYGYTF
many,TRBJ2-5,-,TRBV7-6,TGTGCCAGCAGCTTCCAGGTGGGAGAGACCCAGTACTTC,CASSFQVGETQYF
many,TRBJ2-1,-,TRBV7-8,TGTGCCAGCAGCTTGGGTCAGGCCTCCTACAATGAGCAGTTCTTC,CASSLGQASYNEQFF
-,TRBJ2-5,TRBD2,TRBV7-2,TGTGCCAGCAGCTCGAGCGGGGGCCTAGGAGAGACCCAGTACTTC,CASSSSGGLGETQYF
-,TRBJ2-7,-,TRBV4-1,TGCGCCAGCAGCCGACAGGTCTTCTACGAGCAGTACTTC,CASSRQVFYEQYF
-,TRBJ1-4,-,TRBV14,TGTGCCAGCAGCCAAGTCGGCGTCAAACGACGGGGTGAAAAACTGTTTTTT,CASSQVGVKRRGEKLFF
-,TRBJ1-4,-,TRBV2,TGTGCCAGCAGGTCGCGTGGAAAACTGTTTTTT,CASRSRGKLFF